One and the same sample provided the 15 T cell receptor beta chains below, sequenced in a study of cytomegalovirus exposure and HLA in healthy donors (TCRdb year 2017). The library was built by means of the immunoSEQ multiplex PCR assay. The multiplex PCR relied on a mix of 60 forward primers for TCR Vbeta segments and 13 reverse primers for TCR Jbeta segments. TCRdb re-hosts the immuneACCESS table, in-frame sequences only. Its copies lack some clones; in the studies checked, an unresolved V gene accounts for under half of them, and the cause for the rest is not known. The sample table records 55,000 to 75,000 clones. The ten largest clones represent less than 4.5% of the sample. The material sequenced was PBMCs. These receptors were collected from a male donor in good health and CMV-seronegative.

The genes are TRBV19 and TRBJ1-4; 11 nucleotides line up with TRBD1. The germline CDR1 and CDR2 sequences are LNHDA and SQIVND (reference sequence). The CDR3 runs 16 residues. V lost 8 bases, J lost 5 bases, and 10 bases stayed unmatched. As DNA, the CDR3 is TGTGCCAGTTCCCCGATGGACAGGGGGCCAAATGAAAAACTGTTTTTT. Amino acid sequence: CASSPMDRGPNEKLFF.

The chain couples TRBV5-8 to TRBJ1-5; tentatively, D is TRBD1 (6 bases). Germline CDR1 is SGHTS and CDR2 is YDEGEE. The V and J ends lost 9 bases and 4 bases respectively, with 23 bases between them. The CDR3 runs 16 residues. As DNA, the CDR3 is TGTGCCACCAGGGGCCTCAGGGGAGACCGAAATCAGCCCCAGCATTTT. It is translated as CATRGLRGDRNQPQHF.

V gene TRBV19 combines with J gene TRBJ1-5, with D tentatively TRBD1 (6 bases). The CDR3 is 17 amino acids. Germline V lookup: CDR1 LNHDA, CDR2 SQIVND (reference sequence). V was pared by 3 bases and J by 1 base, with 16 bases between. CDR3 sequence (DNA): TGTGCCAGTAGTATGGGTTCAGGGGATATGAGCAATCAGCCCCAGCATTTT. Protein sequence: CASSMGSGDMSNQPQHF. Variable domain in full (rest from reference TRBV19 and TRBJ1-5): DGGITQSPKYLFRKEGQNVTLSCEQNLNHDAMYWYRQDPGQGLRLIYYSQIVNDFQKGDIAEGYSVSREKKESFPLTVTSAQKNPTAFYLCASSMGSGDMSNQPQHFGDGTRLSIL.

This chain connects TRBV11-1 to TRBJ2-5, with TRBD1 matching 7 bases. Trimming removed 2 bases from V and 2 bases from J; junction bases left unmatched: 2. Germline CDR1 is SGHAT and CDR2 is FQDESV (reference sequence). The CDR3 spans 14 residues. CDR3 protein: CASSLSTGQETQYF. The CDR3 nucleotides read TGTGCCAGCAGCTTATCGACAGGGCAAGAGACCCAGTACTTC.

J is TRBJ2-3 and V is TRBV7-3, with 11 positions matching TRBD2. This CDR3 is 15 amino acids long. With V trimmed by 5 bases and J by 5 bases, 6 bases remained unmatched. Germline CDR1 and CDR2: SGHTA and FQGTGA. The chain's CDR3 is CASSITSGSLDTQYF. CDR3 DNA: TGTGCCAGCAGCATTACTAGCGGGAGTCTAGATACGCAGTATTTT.

The gene calls are TRBV18 and TRBJ2-7; TRBD1 is a possible D gene (7 bases). V was pared by 1 base and J by 4 bases, with 14 bases between. This CDR3 is 15 amino acids long. Germline CDR1 and CDR2: KGHSH and LQKENI. CDR3 in DNA: TGTGCCAGCTCACCACAGGGGGCGGGGAGATACGAGCAGTACTTC. Its translation: CASSPQGAGRYEQYF.

Remarks on this clone: This CDR3 is also generated by other DNA sequences in the sample. The CDR3 DNA follows: TGTGCCAGCAGTGTGACAGGGGGATCTGGGGCCAACGTCCTGACTTTC. Translation gives CASSVTGGSGANVLTF. J is TRBJ2-6 and V is TRBV6-4; 9 positions agree with TRBD1. CDR3 length: 16 amino acids. Germline V gene data show CDR1 as MRHNA and CDR2 as SNTAGT. V gave up 4 bases and J gave up 1 base; unmatched junction bases: 2.

The CDR3 loop is CASSLGRGYNQPQHF. In nucleotides, the CDR3 is TGTGCCAGCAGCCTCGGGAGGGGCTATAATCAGCCCCAGCATTTT. This sequence joins TRBV4-2 and TRBJ1-5, with a weak D call TRBD1 (5 bases). CDR3 size: 15 residues. The germline V gene has CDR1 LGHNA and CDR2 YNFKEQ. Trimming left V 4 bases short and J 4 bases short, with 14 bases between.

The chain uses TRBV5-1 and TRBJ2-5, with 12 positions matching TRBD2. The CDR3 extends over 14 amino acids. Germline lookup yields CDR1 SGHRS and CDR2 YFSETQ. Trimming cost V 3 bases and J 5 bases; bases outside gene matches: 2. CDR3 DNA: TGCGCCAGCAGCTCCGGACTAGCGGGGGAGACCCAGTACTTC. It is translated as CASSSGLAGETQYF.

The genes are TRBV6-1 and TRBJ2-7, with 10 positions matching TRBD1. With 5 bases clipped from V and 3 bases from J, the junction kept 7 bases outside the gene matches. CDR1 MNHNS and CDR2 SASEGT come from the germline V gene. The CDR3 runs 15 residues. The CDR3, as DNA: TGTGCCAGCAGTCCTCCCCGGGACAGGGGCTACGAGCAGTACTTC. Translation gives CASSPPRDRGYEQYF.

This sequence joins TRBV6-1 and TRBJ2-2; tentative D call: TRBD2 (7 bases). The length of the CDR3 is 16 residues. Trimming stripped 2 bases from V and 4 bases from J, with 14 bases between. Germline V CDR1 and CDR2: MNHNS, SASEGT. The CDR3 reads CASSERGGQGTGELFF. CDR3 nucleotide sequence: TGTGCCAGCAGTGAAAGGGGGGGGCAAGGCACCGGGGAGCTGTTTTTT.

V usage is TRBV6-5 and J usage is TRBJ1-6, with a tentative D call TRBD1 (5 bases). This CDR3 is built from 15 residues. Germline V lookup: CDR1 MNHEY, CDR2 SVGAGI. The V end was cut by 6 bases, the J end by 6 bases, with 15 bases between. As DNA, the CDR3 is TGTGCCAGCAGATCTCCTGCGGGGCCTAATTCACCCCTCCACTTT. Protein product: CASRSPAGPNSPLHF.

The chain uses TRBV20-1 and TRBJ2-7; 7 positions agree with TRBD2. Per the germline V gene, CDR1 is DFQATT and CDR2 is SNEGSKA (reference sequence). J lost 6 bases, V lost 5 bases, and 4 bases had no gene match. This CDR3 comprises 11 residues. Here the CDR3 reads CSAGGGTEQYF. The CDR3 nucleotides read TGCAGTGCTGGGGGGGGGACCGAGCAGTACTTC.

The chain is built from TRBV27 and TRBJ2-3; 7 bases match TRBD1. With V trimmed by 7 bases and J by 9 bases, 10 bases remained unmatched. The germline gives CDR1 MNHEY, CDR2 SMNVEV (reference sequence). The CDR3 length is 13 residues. DNA for the CDR3: TGTGCCAGCACGGACAGGACCTATTACACGCAGTATTTT. Residues: CASTDRTYYTQYF.

The V and J genes are TRBV7-2 and TRBJ2-5; possibly TRBD2 for D (6 bases). The CDR3 totals 15 residues. Germline CDR1 SGHTA, CDR2 FQGNSA. V gave up 4 bases and J gave up 9 bases, with 21 bases separating them. The CDR3 DNA follows: TGTGCCAGCAGCTCGACGGCGGGACGCGCAGTGGCCCAGTACTTC. Encoded protein: CASSSTAGRAVAQYF. Looking up the rest from reference TRBV7-2 and TRBJ2-5 gives the full variable domain: GAGVSQSPSNKVTEKGKDVELRCDPISGHTALYWYRQSLGQGLEFLIYFQGNSAPDKSGLPSDRFSAERTGGSVSTLTIQRTQQEDSAVYLCASSSTAGRAVAQYFGPGTRLLVL.